This TCR beta chain is from a study of control samples from healthy donors and cancer patients. Looked up from germline, CDR1 is KGHSH and CDR2 is LQKENI. The CDR3 runs 15 residues. Trimming stripped 6 bases from V and 0 bases from J, with 12 bases between. Using immunoSEQ multiplex PCR, the repertoire was profiled, and TCRdb retains in-frame clones only, with some absent. The sample has 160,000 or so clones, around nine tenths seen once; the top ten hold 0.68%. This clone was observed a single time. The receptor was derived from a woman younger than 45 in good health. The V gene is TRBV18, the J gene TRBJ1-3; the D gene is possibly TRBD1 (5 bases). The sample consisted of blood. The CDR3 reads CASSPSGVSGNTIYF. In DNA, the CDR3 is TGTGCCAGCTCCCCTTCGGGGGTCTCTGGAAACACCATATATTTT.